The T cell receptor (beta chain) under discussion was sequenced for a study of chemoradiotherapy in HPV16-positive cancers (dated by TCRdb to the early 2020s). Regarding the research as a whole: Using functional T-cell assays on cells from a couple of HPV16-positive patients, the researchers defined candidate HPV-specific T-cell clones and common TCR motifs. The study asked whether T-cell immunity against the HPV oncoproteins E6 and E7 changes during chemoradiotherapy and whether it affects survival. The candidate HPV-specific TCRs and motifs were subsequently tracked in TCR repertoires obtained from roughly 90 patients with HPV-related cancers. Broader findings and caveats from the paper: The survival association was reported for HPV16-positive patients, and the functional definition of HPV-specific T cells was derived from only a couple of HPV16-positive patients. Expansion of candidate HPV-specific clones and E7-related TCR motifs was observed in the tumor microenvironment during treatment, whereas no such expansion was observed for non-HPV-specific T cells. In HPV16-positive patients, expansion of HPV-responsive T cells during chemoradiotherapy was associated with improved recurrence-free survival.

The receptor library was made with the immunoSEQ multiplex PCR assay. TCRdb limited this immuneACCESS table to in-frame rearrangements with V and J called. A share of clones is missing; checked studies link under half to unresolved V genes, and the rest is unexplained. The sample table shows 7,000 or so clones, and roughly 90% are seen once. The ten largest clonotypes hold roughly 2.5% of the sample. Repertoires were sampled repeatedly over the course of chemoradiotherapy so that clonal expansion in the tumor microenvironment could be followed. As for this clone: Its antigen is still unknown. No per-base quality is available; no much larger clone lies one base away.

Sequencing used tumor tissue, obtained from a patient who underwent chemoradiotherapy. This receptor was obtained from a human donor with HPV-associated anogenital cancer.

The nucleotide sequence is given as TGTGCCAGCGATCCTGGCTCCTACAATGAGCAGTTCTTC. Its coded protein is CASDPGSYNEQFF. The chain links TRBV2 with TRBJ2-1, with no confident D gene call. The V end loses 8 bases and the J end loses 0 bases, and a stretch of 8 bases separates them. The CDR3 starts with the cysteine, ends with the phenylalanine, and has 13 residues. The only DNA kept is the CDR3, 39 bases in frame from the first base. CDR1 and CDR2 were assigned from the germline V gene as SNHLY and FYNNEI.